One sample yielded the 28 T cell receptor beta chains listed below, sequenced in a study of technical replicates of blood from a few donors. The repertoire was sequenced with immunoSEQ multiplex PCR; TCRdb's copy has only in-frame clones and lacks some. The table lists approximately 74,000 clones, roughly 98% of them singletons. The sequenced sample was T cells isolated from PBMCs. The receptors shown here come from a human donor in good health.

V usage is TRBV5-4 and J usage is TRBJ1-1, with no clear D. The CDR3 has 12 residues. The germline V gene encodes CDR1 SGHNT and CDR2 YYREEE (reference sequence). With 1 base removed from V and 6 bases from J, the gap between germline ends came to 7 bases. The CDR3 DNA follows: TGTGCCAGCAGCTTGCCGGGTGCTGAAGCTTTCTTT. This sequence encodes CASSLPGAEAFF.

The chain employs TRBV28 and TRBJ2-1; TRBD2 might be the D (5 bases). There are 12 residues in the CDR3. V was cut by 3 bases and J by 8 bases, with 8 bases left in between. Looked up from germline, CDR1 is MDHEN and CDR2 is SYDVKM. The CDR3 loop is CASSLRAHEQFF. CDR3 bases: TGTGCCAGCAGTTTGAGGGCCCATGAGCAGTTCTTC.

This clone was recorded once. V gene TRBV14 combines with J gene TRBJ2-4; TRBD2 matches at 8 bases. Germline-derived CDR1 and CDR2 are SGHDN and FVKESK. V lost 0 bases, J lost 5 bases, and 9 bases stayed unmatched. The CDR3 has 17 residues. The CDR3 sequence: CASSQDSDLAGQNIQYF. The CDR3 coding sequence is TGTGCCAGCAGCCAAGATAGCGATCTAGCGGGCCAAAACATTCAGTACTTC.

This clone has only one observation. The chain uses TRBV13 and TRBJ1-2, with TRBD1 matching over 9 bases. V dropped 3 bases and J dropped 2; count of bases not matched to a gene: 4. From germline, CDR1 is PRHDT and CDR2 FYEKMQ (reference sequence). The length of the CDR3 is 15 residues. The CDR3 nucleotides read TGTGCCAGCAGCTTTAGGGACAGGGCAAACTATGGCTACACCTTC. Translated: CASSFRDRANYGYTF.

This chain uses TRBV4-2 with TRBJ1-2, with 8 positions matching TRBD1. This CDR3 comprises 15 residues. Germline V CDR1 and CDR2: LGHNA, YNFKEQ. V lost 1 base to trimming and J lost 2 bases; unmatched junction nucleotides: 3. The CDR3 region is CASSQGTGRNYGYTF. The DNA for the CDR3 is TGTGCCAGCAGCCAAGGGACAGGGAGGAACTATGGCTACACCTTC.

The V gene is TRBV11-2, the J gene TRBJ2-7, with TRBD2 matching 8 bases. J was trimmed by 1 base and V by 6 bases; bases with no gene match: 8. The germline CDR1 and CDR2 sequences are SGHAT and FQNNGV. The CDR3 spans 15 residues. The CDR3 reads CASRTGLGKSYEQYF. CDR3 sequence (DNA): TGTGCCAGCAGGACGGGACTAGGTAAATCCTACGAGCAGTACTTC.

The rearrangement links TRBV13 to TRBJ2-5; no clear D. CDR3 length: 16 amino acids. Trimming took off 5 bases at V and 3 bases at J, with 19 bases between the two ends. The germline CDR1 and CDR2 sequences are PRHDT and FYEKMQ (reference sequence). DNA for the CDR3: TGTGCCAGCAGCCTCCTCGTTGAGCCGAAAAAAGAGACCCAGTACTTC. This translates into CASSLLVEPKKETQYF.

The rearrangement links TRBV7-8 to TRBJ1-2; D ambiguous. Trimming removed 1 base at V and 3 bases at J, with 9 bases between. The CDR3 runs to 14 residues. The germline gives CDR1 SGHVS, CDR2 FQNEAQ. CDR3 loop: CASSLGGFDYGYTF. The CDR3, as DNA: TGTGCCAGCAGCTTAGGAGGGTTCGACTATGGCTACACCTTC. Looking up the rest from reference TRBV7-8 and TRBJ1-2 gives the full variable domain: GAGVSQSPRYKVAKRGQDVALRCDPISGHVSLFWYQQALGQGPEFLTYFQNEAQLDKSGLPSDRFFAERPEGSVSTLKIQRTQQEDSAVYLCASSLGGFDYGYTFGSGTRLTVV.

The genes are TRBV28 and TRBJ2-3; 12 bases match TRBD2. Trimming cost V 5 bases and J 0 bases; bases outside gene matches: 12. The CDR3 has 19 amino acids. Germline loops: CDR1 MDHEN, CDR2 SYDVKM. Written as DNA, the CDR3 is TGTGCCAGCAGTGCAAGACAACTAGCGGGGGGCCCTAGCACAGATACGCAGTATTTT. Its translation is CASSARQLAGGPSTDTQYF.

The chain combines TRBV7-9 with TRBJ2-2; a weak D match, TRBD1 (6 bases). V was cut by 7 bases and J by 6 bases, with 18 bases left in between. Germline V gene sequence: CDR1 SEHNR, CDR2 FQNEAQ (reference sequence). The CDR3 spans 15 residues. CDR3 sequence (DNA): TGTGCCAGCACCTGGCCAGGGGATCGGGCCGGGGAGCTGTTTTTT. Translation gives CASTWPGDRAGELFF.

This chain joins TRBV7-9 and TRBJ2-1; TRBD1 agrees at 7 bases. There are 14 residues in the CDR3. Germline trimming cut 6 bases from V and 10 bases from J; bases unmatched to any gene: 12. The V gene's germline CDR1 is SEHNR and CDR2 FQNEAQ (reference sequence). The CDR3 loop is CASSSMTQGDEQFF. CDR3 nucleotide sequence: TGTGCCAGCAGTTCCATGACCCAGGGGGACGAGCAGTTCTTC.

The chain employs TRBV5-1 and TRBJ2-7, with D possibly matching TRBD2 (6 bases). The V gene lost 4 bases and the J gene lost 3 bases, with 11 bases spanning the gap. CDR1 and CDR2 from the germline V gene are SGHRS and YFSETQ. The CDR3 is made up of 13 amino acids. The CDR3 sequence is CASSRLDHYEQYF. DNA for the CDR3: TGCGCCAGCAGCCGACTAGACCACTACGAGCAGTACTTC.

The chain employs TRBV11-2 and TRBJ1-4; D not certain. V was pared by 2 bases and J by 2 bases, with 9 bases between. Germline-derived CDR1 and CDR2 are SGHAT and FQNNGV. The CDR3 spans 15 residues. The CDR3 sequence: CASSLFGRTNEKLFF. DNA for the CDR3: TGTGCCAGCAGCTTATTCGGCAGGACTAATGAAAAACTGTTTTTT.

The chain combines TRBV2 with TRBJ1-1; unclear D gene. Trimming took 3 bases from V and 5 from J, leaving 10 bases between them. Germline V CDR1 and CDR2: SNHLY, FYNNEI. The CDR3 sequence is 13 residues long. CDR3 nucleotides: TGTGCCAGCAGTGACACCGGGAGGACTGAAGCTTTCTTT. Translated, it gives CASSDTGRTEAFF.

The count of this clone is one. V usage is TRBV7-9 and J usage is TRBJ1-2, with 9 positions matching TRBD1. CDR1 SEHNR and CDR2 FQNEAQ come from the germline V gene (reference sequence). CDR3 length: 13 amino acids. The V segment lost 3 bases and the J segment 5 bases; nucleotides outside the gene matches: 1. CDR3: CASSFGQGYGYTF. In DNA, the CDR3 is TGTGCCAGCAGCTTCGGACAGGGGTATGGCTACACCTTC.

CDR3 residues: CASSQGQFYGYTF. DNA of the CDR3: TGCGCCAGCAGCCAAGGTCAGTTCTATGGCTACACCTTC. The rearrangement joins TRBV4-1 to TRBJ1-2; D is undetermined. The CDR3 spans 13 residues. V was pared by 1 base and J by 4 bases, with 7 bases between. Germline V CDR1 and CDR2: MGHRA, YSYEKL.

The chain's CDR3 is CASSSYGTGIQETQYF. CDR3 in DNA: TGTGCCAGCAGTTCCTACGGAACAGGGATCCAAGAGACCCAGTACTTC. This rearrangement joins TRBV6-6 to TRBJ2-5, with TRBD1 as a possible D gene (6 bases). V was shortened by 4 bases and J by 1 base, with 16 bases between the two germline ends. Germline V gene lookup returns CDR1 MNHNY and CDR2 SVGAGI (reference sequence). CDR3 length: 16 residues.

Written as DNA, the CDR3 is TGTGCCATCAGTGACCCGACAGCCAGACCCTACGAGCAGTACTTC. Its protein product is CAISDPTARPYEQYF. The V and J genes are TRBV10-3 and TRBJ2-7; D possibly corresponds to TRBD1 (5 bases). This CDR3 is 15 amino acids long. The V and J ends lost 3 bases and 2 bases respectively, with 14 bases between them. Germline V gene lookup returns CDR1 ENHRY and CDR2 SYGVKD.

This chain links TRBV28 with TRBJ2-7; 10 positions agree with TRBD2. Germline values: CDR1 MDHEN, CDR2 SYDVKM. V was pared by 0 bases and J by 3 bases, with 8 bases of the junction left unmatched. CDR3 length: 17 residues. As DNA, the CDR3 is TGTGCCAGCAGTTTATGGTTTACTAGCGGGGAGCTCTACGAGCAGTACTTC. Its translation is CASSLWFTSGELYEQYF. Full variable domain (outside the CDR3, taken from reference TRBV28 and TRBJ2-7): DVKVTQSSRYLVKRTGEKVFLECVQDMDHENMFWYRQDPGLGLRLIYFSYDVKMKEKGDIPEGYSVSREKKERFSLILESASTNQTSMYLCASSLWFTSGELYEQYFGPGTRLTVT.

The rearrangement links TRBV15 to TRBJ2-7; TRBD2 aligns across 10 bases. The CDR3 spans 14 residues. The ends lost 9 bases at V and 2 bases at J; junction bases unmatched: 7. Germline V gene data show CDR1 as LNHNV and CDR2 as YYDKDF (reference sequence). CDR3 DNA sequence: TGTGCCACTTCTAGGACTAGCGGAACCTACGAGCAGTACTTC. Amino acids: CATSRTSGTYEQYF.

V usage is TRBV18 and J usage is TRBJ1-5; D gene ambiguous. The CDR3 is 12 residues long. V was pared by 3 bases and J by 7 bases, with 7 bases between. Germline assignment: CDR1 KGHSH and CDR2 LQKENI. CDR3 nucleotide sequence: TGTGCCAGCTCACCGCTCGGGCAGCCCCAGCATTTT. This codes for CASSPLGQPQHF.

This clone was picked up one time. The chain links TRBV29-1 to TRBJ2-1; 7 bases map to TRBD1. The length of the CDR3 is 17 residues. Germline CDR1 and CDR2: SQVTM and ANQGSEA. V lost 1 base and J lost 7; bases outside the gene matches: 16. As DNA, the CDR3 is TGCAGCGTTGAAGGGGTACAGGGGATATCTACGGGTAATGAGCAGTTCTTC. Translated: CSVEGVQGISTGNEQFF.

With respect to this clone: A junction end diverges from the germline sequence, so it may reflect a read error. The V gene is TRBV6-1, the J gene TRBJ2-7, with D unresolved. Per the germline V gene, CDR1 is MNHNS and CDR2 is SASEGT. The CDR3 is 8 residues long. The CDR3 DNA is TGTGCCAGCAGTGGCGCGAACTTC. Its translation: CASSGANF.

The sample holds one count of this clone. CDR3 residues: CASSPTGLGNQPQHF. The CDR3 region has the DNA TGTGCCAGCAGTCCTACGGGTCTAGGCAATCAGCCCCAGCATTTT. The chain is built from TRBV6-1 and TRBJ1-5; D call uncertain. CDR1 MNHNS and CDR2 SASEGT come from the germline V gene. CDR3 length: 15 residues. Trimming pared 5 bases from V and 2 bases from J, leaving 13 bases between.

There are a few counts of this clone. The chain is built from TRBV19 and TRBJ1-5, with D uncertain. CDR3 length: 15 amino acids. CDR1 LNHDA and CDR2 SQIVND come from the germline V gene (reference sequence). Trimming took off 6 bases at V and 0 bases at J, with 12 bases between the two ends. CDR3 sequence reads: CASSGGDYSNQPQHF. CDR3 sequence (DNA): TGTGCCAGTAGCGGCGGAGACTATAGCAATCAGCCCCAGCATTTT.

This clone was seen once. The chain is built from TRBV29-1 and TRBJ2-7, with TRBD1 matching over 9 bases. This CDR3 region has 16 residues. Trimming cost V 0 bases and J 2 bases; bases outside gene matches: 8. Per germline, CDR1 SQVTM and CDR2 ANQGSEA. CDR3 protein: CSVEEGGQGLAYEQYF. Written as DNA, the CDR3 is TGCAGCGTTGAAGAGGGAGGACAGGGGCTAGCCTACGAGCAGTACTTC.

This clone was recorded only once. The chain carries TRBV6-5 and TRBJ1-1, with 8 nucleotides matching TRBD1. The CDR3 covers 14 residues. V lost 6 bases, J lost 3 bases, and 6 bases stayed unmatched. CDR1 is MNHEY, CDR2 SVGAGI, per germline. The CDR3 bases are TGTGCCAGCAGGAGCCAGGGGGCGGACACTGAAGCTTTCTTT. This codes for CASRSQGADTEAFF.

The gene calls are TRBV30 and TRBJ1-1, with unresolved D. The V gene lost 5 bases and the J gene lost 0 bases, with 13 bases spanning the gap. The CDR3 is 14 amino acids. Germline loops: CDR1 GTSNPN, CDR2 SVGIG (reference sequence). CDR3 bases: TGTGCCTGGGCAAGATTACACCTGAACACTGAAGCTTTCTTT. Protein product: CAWARLHLNTEAFF.